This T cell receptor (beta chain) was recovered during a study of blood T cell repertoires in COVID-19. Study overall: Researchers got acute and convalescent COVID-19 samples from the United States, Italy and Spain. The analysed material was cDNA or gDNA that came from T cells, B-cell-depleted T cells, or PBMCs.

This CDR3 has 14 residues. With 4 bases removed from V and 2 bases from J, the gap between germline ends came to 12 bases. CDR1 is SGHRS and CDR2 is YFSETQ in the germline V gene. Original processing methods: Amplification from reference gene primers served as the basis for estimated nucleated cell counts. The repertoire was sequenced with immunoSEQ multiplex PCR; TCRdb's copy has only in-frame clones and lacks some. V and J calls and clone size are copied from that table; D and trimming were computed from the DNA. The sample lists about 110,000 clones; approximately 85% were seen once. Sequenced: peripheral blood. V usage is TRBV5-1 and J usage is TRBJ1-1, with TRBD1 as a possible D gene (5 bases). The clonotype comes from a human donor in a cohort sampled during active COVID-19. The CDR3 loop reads CASSDQQGNTEAFF. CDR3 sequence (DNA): TGCGCCAGCAGCGACCAGCAGGGAAACACTGAAGCTTTCTTT.